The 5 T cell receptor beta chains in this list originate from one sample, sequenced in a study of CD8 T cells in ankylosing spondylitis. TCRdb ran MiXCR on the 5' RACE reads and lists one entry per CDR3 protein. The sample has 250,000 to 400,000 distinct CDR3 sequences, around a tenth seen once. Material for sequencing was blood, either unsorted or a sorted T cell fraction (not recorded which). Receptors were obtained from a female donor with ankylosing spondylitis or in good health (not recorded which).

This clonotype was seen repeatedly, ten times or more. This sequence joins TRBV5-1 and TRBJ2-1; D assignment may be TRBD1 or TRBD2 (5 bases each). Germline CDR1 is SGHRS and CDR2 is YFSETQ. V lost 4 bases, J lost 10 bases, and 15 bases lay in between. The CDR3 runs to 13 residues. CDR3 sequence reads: CASSNYPGTEQFF. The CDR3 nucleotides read TGCGCCAGCAGCAATTACCCAGGGACCGAGCAGTTCTTC.

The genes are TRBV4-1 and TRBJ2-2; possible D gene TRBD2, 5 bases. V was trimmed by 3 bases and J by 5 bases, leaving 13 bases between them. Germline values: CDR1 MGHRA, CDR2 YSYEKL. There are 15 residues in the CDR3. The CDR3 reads CASSHDVRGTGELFF. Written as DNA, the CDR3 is TGCGCCAGCAGCCACGATGTGCGAGGGACCGGGGAGCTGTTTTTT.

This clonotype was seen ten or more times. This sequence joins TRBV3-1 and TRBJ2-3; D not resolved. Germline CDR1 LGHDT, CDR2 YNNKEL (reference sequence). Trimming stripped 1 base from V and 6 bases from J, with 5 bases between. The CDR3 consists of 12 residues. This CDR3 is CASSQVQDTQYF. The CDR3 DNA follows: TGTGCCAGCAGCCAAGTACAGGATACGCAGTATTTT.

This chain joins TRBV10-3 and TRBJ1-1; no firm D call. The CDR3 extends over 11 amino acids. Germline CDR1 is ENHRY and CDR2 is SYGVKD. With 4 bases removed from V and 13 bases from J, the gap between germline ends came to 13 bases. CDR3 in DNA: TGTGCCATCAGTGGGGGTCAGGTGGTTTTCTTT. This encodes CAISGGQVVFF.

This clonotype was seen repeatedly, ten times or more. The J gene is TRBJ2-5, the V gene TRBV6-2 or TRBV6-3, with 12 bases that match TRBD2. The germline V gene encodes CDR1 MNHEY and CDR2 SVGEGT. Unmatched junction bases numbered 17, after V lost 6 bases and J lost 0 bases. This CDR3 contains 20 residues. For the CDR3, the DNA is TGTGCCAGCAGCCACAGACTAGCGGGGGCCTTCAATACCCACCAAGAGACCCAGTACTTC. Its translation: CASSHRLAGAFNTHQETQYF.